Ten or more counts support the clone carrying this T cell receptor beta chain. This entry comes from a study of blood T cells in healthy people across ages. Across the whole study: About one barcoded TCR beta cDNA was captured per two T cells.

For the second PCR, which ran for roughly 7 to 11 cycles, a sample-barcoded 5' primer and a J-beta primer mix were used. Tags on each cDNA molecule came from a template-switch adaptor with 12 random nucleotides. A single record per CDR3 protein comes from TCRdb applying MiXCR to the 5' RACE reads. This repertoire shows hundreds of thousands of distinct CDR3 sequences, less than 35% found once; its top ten account for 15% to 20%. This CDR3 is built from 16 residues. The trim removed 0 bases at V and 2 bases at J, leaving 4 bases unmatched. Per the germline V gene, CDR1 is SGHAT and CDR2 is FQNNGV. This chain uses TRBV11-2 with TRBJ2-4; 7 nucleotides match TRBD1. The sample consisted of blood. The sequence was obtained from an elderly woman in good health. CDR3 protein: CASSLEGGAPKNIQYF. The CDR3 DNA is TGTGCCAGCAGCTTAGAAGGGGGCGCACCCAAAAACATTCAGTACTTC.